This T cell receptor (beta chain) emerged from a study of T cells in Graves' hyperthyroidism and ophthalmopathy. The CDR3 has 16 residues. Germline V gives CDR1 MNHEY, CDR2 SVGAGI. The J segment lost 2 bases and the V segment lost 3 bases, leaving 5 bases of the junction unmatched. The table lists this clonotype with a few counts. TCR beta CDR3 regions were amplified from RNA. HTBI primers were the set used in a first-round RT-PCR of the TCR CDR3. TCRdb re-called the multiplex PCR reads with MiXCR, one entry per CDR3 protein. The sample includes about 290,000 distinct CDR3 sequences, 15% to 20% of them seen just once. Subjects with ophthalmopathy showed a Clinical Activity Score no lower than 3, a NOSPECS grade no lower than 4, and a duration shorter than 3 months. Out of approximately 10 ml of fresh peripheral blood came the PBMCs.

Source material: blood. The J gene is TRBJ2-5, the V gene TRBV6-5; 11 nucleotides agree with TRBD2. This clonotype was obtained from a woman aged 55-69 years with Graves' ophthalmopathy. The CDR3 coding sequence is TGTGCCAGCAGTTATGTACTAGCGGGAGCACAAGAGACCCAGTACTTC. This codes for CASSYVLAGAQETQYF.